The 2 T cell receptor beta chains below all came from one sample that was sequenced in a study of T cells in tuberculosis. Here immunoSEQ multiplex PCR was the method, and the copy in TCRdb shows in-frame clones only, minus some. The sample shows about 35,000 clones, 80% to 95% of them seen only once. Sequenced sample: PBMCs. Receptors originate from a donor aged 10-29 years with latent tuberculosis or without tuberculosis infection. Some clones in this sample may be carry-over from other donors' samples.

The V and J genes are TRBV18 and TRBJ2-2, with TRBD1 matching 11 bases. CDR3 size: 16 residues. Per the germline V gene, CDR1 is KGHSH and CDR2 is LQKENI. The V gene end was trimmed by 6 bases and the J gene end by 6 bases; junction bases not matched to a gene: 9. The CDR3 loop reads CASSPDRGQVAGELFF. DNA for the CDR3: TGTGCCAGCTCGCCGGACAGGGGGCAGGTGGCCGGGGAGCTGTTTTTT.

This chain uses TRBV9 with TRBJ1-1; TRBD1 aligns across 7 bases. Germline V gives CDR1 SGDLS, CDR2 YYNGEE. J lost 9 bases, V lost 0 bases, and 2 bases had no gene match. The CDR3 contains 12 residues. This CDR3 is CASSVEQGKAFF. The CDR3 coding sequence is TGTGCCAGCAGCGTAGAACAGGGGAAAGCTTTCTTT. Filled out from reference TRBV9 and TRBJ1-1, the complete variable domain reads DSGVTQTPKHLITATGQRVTLRCSPRSGDLSVYWYQQSLDQGLQFLIQYYNGEERAKGNILERFSAQQFPDLHSELNLSSLELGDSALYFCASSVEQGKAFFGQGTRLTVV.